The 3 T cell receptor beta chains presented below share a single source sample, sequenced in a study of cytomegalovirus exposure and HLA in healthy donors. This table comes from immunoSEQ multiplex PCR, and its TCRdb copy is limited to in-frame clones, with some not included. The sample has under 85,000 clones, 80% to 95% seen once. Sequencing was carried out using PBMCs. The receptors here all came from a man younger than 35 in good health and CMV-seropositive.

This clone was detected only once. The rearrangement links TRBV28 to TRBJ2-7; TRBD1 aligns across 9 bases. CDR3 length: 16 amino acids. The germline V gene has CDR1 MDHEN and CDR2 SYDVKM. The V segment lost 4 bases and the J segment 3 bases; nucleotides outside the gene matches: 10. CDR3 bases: TGTGCCAGCAGTTCGCCGGACAGGGGACTTATCTACGAGCAGTACTTC. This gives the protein CASSSPDRGLIYEQYF.

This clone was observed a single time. The CDR3 DNA is TGTGCCAGCAGAACAGGGTCCCAAGAGACCCAGTACTTC. Protein sequence: CASRTGSQETQYF. V and J are TRBV6-5 and TRBJ2-5; the D gene is possibly TRBD1 (6 bases). V was shortened by 6 bases and J by 1 base, with 9 bases between the two germline ends. Germline V lookup: CDR1 MNHEY, CDR2 SVGAGI. This CDR3 is 13 amino acids long.

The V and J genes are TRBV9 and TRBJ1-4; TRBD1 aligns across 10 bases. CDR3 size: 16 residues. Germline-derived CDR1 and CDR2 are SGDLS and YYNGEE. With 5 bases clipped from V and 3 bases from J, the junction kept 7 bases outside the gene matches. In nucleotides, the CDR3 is TGTGCCAGCAGTGCCGGGACAGGGGTTCCTAATGAAAAACTGTTTTTT. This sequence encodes CASSAGTGVPNEKLFF.